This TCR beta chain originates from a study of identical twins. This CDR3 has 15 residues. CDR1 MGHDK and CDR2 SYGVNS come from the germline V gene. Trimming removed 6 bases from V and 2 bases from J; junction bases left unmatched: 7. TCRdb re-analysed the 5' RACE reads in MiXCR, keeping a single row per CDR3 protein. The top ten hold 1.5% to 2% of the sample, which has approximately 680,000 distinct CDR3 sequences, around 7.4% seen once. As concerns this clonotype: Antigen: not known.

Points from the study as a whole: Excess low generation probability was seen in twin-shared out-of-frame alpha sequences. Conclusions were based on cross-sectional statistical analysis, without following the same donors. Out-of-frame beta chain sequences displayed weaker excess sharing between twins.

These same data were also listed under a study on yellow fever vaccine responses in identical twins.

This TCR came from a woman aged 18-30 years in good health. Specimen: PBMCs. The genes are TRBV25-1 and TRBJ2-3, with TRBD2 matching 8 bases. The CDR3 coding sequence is TGTGCCAGCAGGGAGAGCGGGAGAGTCACAGATACGCAGTATTTT. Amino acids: CASRESGRVTDTQYF.